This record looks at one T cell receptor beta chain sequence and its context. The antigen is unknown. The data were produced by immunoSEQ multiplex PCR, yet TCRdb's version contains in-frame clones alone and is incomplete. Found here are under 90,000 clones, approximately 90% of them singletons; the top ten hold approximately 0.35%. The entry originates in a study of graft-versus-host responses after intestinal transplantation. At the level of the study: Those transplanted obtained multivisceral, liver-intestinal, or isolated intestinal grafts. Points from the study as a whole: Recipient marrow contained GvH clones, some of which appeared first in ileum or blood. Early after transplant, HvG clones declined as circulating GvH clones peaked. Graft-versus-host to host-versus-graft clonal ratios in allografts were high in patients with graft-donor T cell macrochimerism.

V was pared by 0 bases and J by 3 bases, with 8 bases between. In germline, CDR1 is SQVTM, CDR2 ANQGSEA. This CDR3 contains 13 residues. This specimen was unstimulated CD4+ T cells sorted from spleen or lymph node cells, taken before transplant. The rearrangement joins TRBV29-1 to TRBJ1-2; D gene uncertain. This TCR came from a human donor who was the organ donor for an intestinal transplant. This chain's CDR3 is CSVEDLNYYGYTF. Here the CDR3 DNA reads TGCAGCGTTGAAGATCTGAACTACTATGGCTACACCTTC.